These 26 T cell receptor beta chains share one sample of origin, sequenced in a study of blood T cell repertoires in COVID-19. Sequencing used immunoSEQ multiplex PCR; TCRdb keeps in-frame clones, though not all of them. Of approximately 200,000 clones in the sample, about 87% were seen once. Sequencing was performed on PBMCs or T cells enriched from blood (not recorded which). The receptor source for this set is a young man who had recovered from COVID-19.

This sequence joins TRBV7-2 and TRBJ2-4; 10 positions match TRBD1. J was trimmed by 5 bases and V by 0 bases; bases with no gene match: 1. Germline V gene sequence: CDR1 SGHTA, CDR2 FQGNSA. This CDR3 contains 15 residues. CDR3 nucleotide sequence: TGTGCCAGCAGCTTAGCCGGGACAGGGGAAAACATTCAGTACTTC. This codes for CASSLAGTGENIQYF.

The J gene is TRBJ1-1, the V gene TRBV7-8; 9 bases align to TRBD1. Germline V gene sequence: CDR1 SGHVS, CDR2 FQNEAQ. After removal of 3 bases from V and 0 bases from J, the junction contained 5 bases not matched to a gene. The length of the CDR3 is 16 residues. CDR3 nucleotides: TGTGCCAGCAGCTTGGGACAGGGAGTTATGAACACTGAAGCTTTCTTT. This sequence encodes CASSLGQGVMNTEAFF.

The CDR3 region is CASSPGQGVGEQYF. The CDR3 DNA reads as TGTGCCAGCTCTCCCGGACAGGGGGTGGGCGAGCAGTACTTC. The rearrangement uses TRBV6-6 and TRBJ2-7; 10 bases align to TRBD1. Losses at the gene ends were 8 bases for V and 6 bases for J; bases not matched to a gene: 10. The CDR3 is 14 amino acids. The V gene's germline CDR1 is MNHNY and CDR2 SVGAGI (reference sequence).

This chain links TRBV19 with TRBJ2-5; 15 bases line up with TRBD2. The germline V gene encodes CDR1 LNHDA and CDR2 SQIVND (reference sequence). This CDR3 is 18 amino acids long. V was pared by 3 bases and J by 3 bases, with 8 bases of the junction left unmatched. CDR3 sequence: CASSMGTSGGRSKETQYF. The CDR3 region has the DNA TGTGCCAGTAGTATGGGGACTAGCGGGGGGCGGTCAAAAGAGACCCAGTACTTC.

This clone was recorded only once. This chain uses TRBV6-6 with TRBJ1-2; no firm D call. This CDR3 has 16 amino acids. CDR1 MNHNY and CDR2 SVGAGI come from the germline V gene (reference sequence). V shed 0 bases and J shed 2 bases, with 13 bases lying between them. This chain's CDR3 is CASSYSGHGLNYGYTF. Written as DNA, the CDR3 is TGTGCCAGCAGTTACTCGGGCCATGGACTCAACTATGGCTACACCTTC.

The chain carries TRBV3-1 (or the pseudogene TRBV3-2) and TRBJ1-3; D call uncertain. CDR1 and CDR2 from the germline V gene are LGHDT and YNNKEL (reference sequence). This CDR3 has 15 residues. The V end was cut by 8 bases, the J end by 0 bases, with 14 bases between. The CDR3 bases are TGTGCCAGCGGACGAGGGCTGGGCTCTGGAAACACCATATATTTT. Translated, it gives CASGRGLGSGNTIYF.

The gene calls are TRBV19 and TRBJ2-3, with D perhaps TRBD2 (5 bases). V lost 0 bases, J lost 4 bases, and 11 bases lay in between. Germline loops: CDR1 LNHDA, CDR2 SQIVND (reference sequence). The CDR3 loop spans 15 amino acids. This CDR3 reads CASSIERVGPDTQYF. In DNA form, the CDR3 reads TGTGCCAGTAGTATAGAGCGGGTGGGCCCAGATACGCAGTATTTT.

This clone has just one count. The rearrangement links TRBV24-1 to TRBJ1-5; D gene ambiguous. This CDR3 comprises 14 residues. Per the germline V gene, CDR1 is KGHDR and CDR2 is SFDVKD. V dropped 4 bases and J dropped 4 bases, with 10 bases sitting between them. CDR3 DNA sequence: TGTGCCACCAGTGACTCGCACGGGAATCAGCCCCAGCATTTT. This sequence encodes CATSDSHGNQPQHF.

The V call is TRBV19, the J call TRBJ1-4; perhaps TRBD1 as D (6 bases). Per the germline V gene, CDR1 is LNHDA and CDR2 is SQIVND (reference sequence). Trimming cost V 7 bases and J 6 bases, with 15 bases left between them. This CDR3 has 14 amino acids. This CDR3 reads CASTPDSSYEKLFF. The CDR3 DNA follows: TGTGCCAGTACCCCGGACAGTTCCTATGAAAAACTGTTTTTT.

The CDR3 coding sequence is TGTGCCAGCAGTTACTCGAAGCGCAATGAGCAGTTCTTC. It yields the protein CASSYSKRNEQFF. The V call is TRBV6-5, the J call TRBJ2-1; D uncertain. The CDR3 extends over 13 amino acids. V shed 0 bases and J shed 6 bases, with 6 bases lying between them. The germline V gene encodes CDR1 MNHEY and CDR2 SVGAGI.

The rearrangement links TRBV27 to TRBJ2-3, with D perhaps matching TRBD2 (6 bases). V dropped 7 bases and J dropped 3 bases, with 14 bases sitting between them. Germline-derived CDR1 and CDR2 are MNHEY and SMNVEV (reference sequence). The CDR3 totals 14 residues. For the CDR3, the DNA is TGTGCCAGCACTCTCCGGGAGAGGACAGATACGCAGTATTTT. Translated: CASTLRERTDTQYF.

The rearrangement joins TRBV19 to TRBJ1-1, with TRBD1 identical over 7 bases. Germline CDR1 and CDR2: LNHDA and SQIVND (reference sequence). CDR3 size: 14 residues. Trimming at V came to 6 bases and at J to 5 bases, leaving 9 bases not matched to a gene. The chain's CDR3 is CASRTGTERTEAFF. The CDR3 coding sequence is TGTGCCAGTAGAACAGGGACAGAAAGGACTGAAGCTTTCTTT.

The rearrangement uses TRBV5-1 and TRBJ1-6, with 7 bases lining up with TRBD1. Trimming cost V 0 bases and J 6 bases; bases outside gene matches: 9. The CDR3 runs to 17 residues. Germline CDR1 and CDR2: SGHRS and YFSETQ. CDR3 DNA: TGCGCCAGCAGCTTGGAATTGGGACAGCGCGTTAATTCACCCCTCCACTTT. It is translated as CASSLELGQRVNSPLHF.

V and J are TRBV25-1 and TRBJ1-1; 8 bases agree with TRBD1. V dropped 2 bases and J dropped 4; count of bases not matched to a gene: 9. CDR1 is MGHDK, CDR2 SYGVNS, per germline. The CDR3 covers 16 residues. The CDR3 protein is CASSEGDRLGLTEAFF. Written as DNA, the CDR3 is TGTGCCAGCAGTGAAGGGGACAGGCTAGGGCTCACTGAAGCTTTCTTT.

The chain is built from TRBV3-1 (or the pseudogene TRBV3-2) and TRBJ1-1; D is undetermined. The CDR3 is made up of 12 amino acids. Germline V gives CDR1 LGHDT, CDR2 YNNKEL (reference sequence). Trimming took 3 bases from V and 10 from J, leaving 12 bases between them. CDR3 in amino acids: CASSQGSGRAFF. DNA of the CDR3: TGTGCCAGCAGCCAGGGAAGCGGGAGAGCTTTCTTT.

This clone has more than one count but fewer than ten. The rearrangement links TRBV24-1 to TRBJ1-5, with 8 bases aligning to TRBD1. The CDR3 length is 16 residues. Trimming removed 2 bases from V and 2 bases from J; junction bases left unmatched: 4. Germline CDR1 KGHDR, CDR2 SFDVKD. The CDR3 bases are TGTGCCACCAGTGATTCCCGACAGGGGCGCAATCAGCCCCAGCATTTT. Translated: CATSDSRQGRNQPQHF.

This chain uses TRBV27 with TRBJ1-6, with no clear D. CDR3 length: 17 residues. The germline CDR1 and CDR2 sequences are MNHEY and SMNVEV (reference sequence). The V gene lost 6 bases and the J gene lost 8 bases, with 23 bases spanning the gap. CDR3 protein: CASRWTGSPSLYSPLHF. DNA of the CDR3: TGTGCCAGCAGGTGGACGGGATCTCCTTCTTTGTATTCACCCCTCCACTTT.

This chain uses TRBV19 with TRBJ2-3; a possible D gene is TRBD1 (5 bases). The length of the CDR3 is 16 residues. Per the germline V gene, CDR1 is LNHDA and CDR2 is SQIVND (reference sequence). V dropped 5 bases and J dropped 0 bases, with 15 bases sitting between them. CDR3 protein: CASSPQWGPSTDTQYF. CDR3 coding DNA: TGTGCCAGTAGTCCCCAGTGGGGCCCTAGCACAGATACGCAGTATTTT.

The chain combines TRBV2 with TRBJ2-2; 11 positions agree with TRBD2. Trimming removed 7 bases from V and 6 bases from J; junction bases left unmatched: 7. This CDR3 spans 15 amino acids. Looked up from germline, CDR1 is SNHLY and CDR2 is FYNNEI. The CDR3 reads CASNRLAGPSGELFF. DNA for the CDR3: TGTGCCAGCAATCGACTAGCGGGGCCCTCCGGGGAGCTGTTTTTT. The variable domain in full, completed from reference TRBV2 and TRBJ2-2, reads EPEVTQTPSHQVTQMGQEVILRCVPISNHLYFYWYRQILGQKVEFLVSFYNNEISEKSEIFDDQFSVERPDGSNFTLKIRSTKLEDSAMYFCASNRLAGPSGELFFGEGSRLTVL.

V usage is TRBV7-6 and J usage is TRBJ2-3, with no clear D. In germline, CDR1 is SGHVS, CDR2 FNYEAQ. Trimming left V 1 base short and J 0 bases short, with 8 bases between. This CDR3 has 15 residues. In DNA, the CDR3 is TGTGCCAGCAGCTTAGAGCCGCTTAGCACAGATACGCAGTATTTT. Amino acids: CASSLEPLSTDTQYF.

This clone appeared once. The rearrangement joins TRBV6-4 to TRBJ2-3, with 11 nucleotides matching TRBD2. The CDR3 runs 16 residues. CDR1 is MRHNA, CDR2 SNTAGT, per germline. The V and J ends lost 4 bases and 3 bases, in that order; junction bases with no gene match: 6. CDR3: CASSVSGTSGTDTQYF. The CDR3 DNA is TGTGCCAGCAGTGTCTCCGGGACTAGCGGAACAGATACGCAGTATTTT.

This chain connects TRBV19 to TRBJ1-6; perhaps TRBD1 as D (5 bases). Trimming took 3 bases from V and 10 from J, leaving 13 bases between them. The CDR3 extends over 14 amino acids. The germline V gene encodes CDR1 LNHDA and CDR2 SQIVND (reference sequence). The CDR3 nucleotides read TGTGCCAGTAGTATTCTAGGGGTTAACTCACCCCTCCACTTT. Its translation is CASSILGVNSPLHF. The full variable domain, with the rest looked up from reference TRBV19 and TRBJ1-6, is DGGITQSPKYLFRKEGQNVTLSCEQNLNHDAMYWYRQDPGQGLRLIYYSQIVNDFQKGDIAEGYSVSREKKESFPLTVTSAQKNPTAFYLCASSILGVNSPLHFGNGTRLTVT.

This chain uses TRBV11-3 with TRBJ2-3, with 8 nucleotides matching TRBD1. Germline lookup yields CDR1 SGHNT and CDR2 YENEEA. This CDR3 comprises 14 residues. Trimming cost V 5 bases and J 6 bases; bases outside gene matches: 7. The chain's CDR3 is CASSQDRDGDTQYF. Here the CDR3 DNA reads TGTGCCAGCAGCCAGGACAGGGATGGGGATACGCAGTATTTT.

The chain recombines TRBV28 with TRBJ1-1; 7 bases map to TRBD1. CDR1 MDHEN and CDR2 SYDVKM come from the germline V gene. V lost 5 bases, J lost 0 bases, and 6 bases stayed unmatched. The CDR3 loop spans 15 amino acids. This CDR3 reads CASSRPGGLNTEAFF. The DNA for the CDR3 is TGTGCCAGCAGTCGACCAGGGGGATTGAACACTGAAGCTTTCTTT.

The chain recombines TRBV5-6 with TRBJ1-2; the D gene is possibly TRBD1 (6 bases). The germline gives CDR1 SGHDT, CDR2 YYEEEE. V was shortened by 5 bases and J by 1 base, with 9 bases between the two germline ends. The CDR3 is 13 amino acids. CDR3 amino acids: CASRVQGNYGYTF. In nucleotides, the CDR3 is TGTGCCAGCAGGGTACAGGGTAACTATGGCTACACCTTC.

The rearrangement joins TRBV5-1 to TRBJ1-2; D is perhaps TRBD1 (6 bases). Germline V gene data show CDR1 as SGHRS and CDR2 as YFSETQ. There are 13 residues in the CDR3. V gave up 2 bases and J gave up 6 bases, with 11 bases separating them. In DNA form, the CDR3 reads TGCGCCAGCAGCTTAAGACAGGAGAATGGCTACACCTTC. It is translated as CASSLRQENGYTF.